This TCR beta chain was retrieved from a study of T cell responses to AZD1222 COVID-19 vaccine. The study, taken as a whole, reports: Spike-specific TCRs gained breadth and depth after people received two AZD1222 doses.

Trimming took 3 bases from V and 2 from J, leaving 11 bases between them. CDR3 size: 14 residues. Per the germline V gene, CDR1 is GTSNPN and CDR2 is SVGIG (reference sequence). On this clone: The target antigen is unknown.

Only in-frame clones appear in the TCRdb table, and some are missing; sequencing was by immunoSEQ multiplex PCR. The sample yields about 120,000 clones, 80% to 90% seen once. The gene calls are TRBV30 and TRBJ1-3, with TRBD1 as a possible D gene (6 bases). This sequence was found in an adult in good health. The specimen was peripheral blood, collected on day 0 of AZD1222 vaccination. CDR3 protein: CAWRLGGPGNTIYF. CDR3 bases: TGTGCCTGGAGGCTGGGGGGCCCTGGAAACACCATATATTTT.